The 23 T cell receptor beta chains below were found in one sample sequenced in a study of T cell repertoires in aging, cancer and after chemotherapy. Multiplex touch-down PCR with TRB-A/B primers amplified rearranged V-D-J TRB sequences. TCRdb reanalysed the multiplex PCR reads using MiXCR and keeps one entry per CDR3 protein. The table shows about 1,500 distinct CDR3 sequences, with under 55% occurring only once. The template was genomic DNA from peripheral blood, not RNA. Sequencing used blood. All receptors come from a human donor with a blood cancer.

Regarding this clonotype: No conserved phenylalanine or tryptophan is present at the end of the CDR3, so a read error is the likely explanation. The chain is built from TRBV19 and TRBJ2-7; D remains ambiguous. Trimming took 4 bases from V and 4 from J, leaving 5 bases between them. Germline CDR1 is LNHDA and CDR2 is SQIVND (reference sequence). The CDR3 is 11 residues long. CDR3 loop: CASSKGYEQYL. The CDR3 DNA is TGTGCCAGTAGTAAGGGATACGAGCAGTACTTA.

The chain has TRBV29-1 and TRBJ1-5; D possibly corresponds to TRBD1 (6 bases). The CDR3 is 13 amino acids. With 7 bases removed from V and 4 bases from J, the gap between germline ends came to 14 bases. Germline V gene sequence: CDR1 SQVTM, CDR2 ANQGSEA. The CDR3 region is CSGSTGLNQPQHF. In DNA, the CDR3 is TGCAGCGGATCGACAGGTCTAAATCAGCCCCAGCATTTT. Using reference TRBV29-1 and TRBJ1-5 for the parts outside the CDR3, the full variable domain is SAVISQKPSRDICQRGTSLTIQCQVDSQVTMMFWYRQQPGQSLTLIATANQGSEATYESGFVIDKFPISRPNLTFSTLTVSNMSPEDSSIYLCSGSTGLNQPQHFGDGTRLSIL.

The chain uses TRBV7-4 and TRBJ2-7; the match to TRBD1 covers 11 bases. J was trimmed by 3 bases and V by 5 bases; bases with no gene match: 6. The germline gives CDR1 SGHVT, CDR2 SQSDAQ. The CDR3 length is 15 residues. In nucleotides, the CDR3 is TGTGCCAGCAGCCTCCCAGGGACAGGGGGCTACGAGCAGTACTTC. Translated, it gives CASSLPGTGGYEQYF.

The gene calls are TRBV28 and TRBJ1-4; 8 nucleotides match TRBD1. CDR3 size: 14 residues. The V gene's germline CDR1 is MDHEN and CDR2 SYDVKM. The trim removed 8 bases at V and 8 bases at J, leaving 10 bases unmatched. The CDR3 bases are TGTGCCAGCTTTAACAGGGGGGGTGGAGAAAAACTGTTTTTT. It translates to CASFNRGGGEKLFF.

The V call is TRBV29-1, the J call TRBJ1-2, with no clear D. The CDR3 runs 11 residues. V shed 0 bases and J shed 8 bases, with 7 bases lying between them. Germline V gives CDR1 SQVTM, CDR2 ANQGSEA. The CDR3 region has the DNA TGCAGCGTTGAAGATTTTGAGGGCTACACCTTC. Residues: CSVEDFEGYTF.

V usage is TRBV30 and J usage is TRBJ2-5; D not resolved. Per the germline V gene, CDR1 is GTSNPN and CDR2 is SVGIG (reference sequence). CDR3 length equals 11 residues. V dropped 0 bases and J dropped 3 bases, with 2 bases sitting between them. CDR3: CAWSVKETQYF. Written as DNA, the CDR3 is TGTGCCTGGAGTGTAAAAGAGACCCAGTACTTC. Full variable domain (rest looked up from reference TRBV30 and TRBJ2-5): SQTIHQWPATLVQPVGSPLSLECTVEGTSNPNLYWYRQAAGRGLQLLFYSVGIGQISSEVPQNLSASRPQDRQFILSSKKLLLSDSGFYLCAWSVKETQYFGPGTRLLVL.

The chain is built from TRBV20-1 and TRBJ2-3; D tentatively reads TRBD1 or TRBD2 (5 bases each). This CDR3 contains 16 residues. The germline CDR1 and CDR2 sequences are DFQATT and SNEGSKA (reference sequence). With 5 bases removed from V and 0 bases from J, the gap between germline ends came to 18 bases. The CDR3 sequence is CSAFIRDPSSTDTQYF. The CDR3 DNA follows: TGCAGTGCTTTTATCCGGGACCCATCTAGCACAGATACGCAGTATTTT.

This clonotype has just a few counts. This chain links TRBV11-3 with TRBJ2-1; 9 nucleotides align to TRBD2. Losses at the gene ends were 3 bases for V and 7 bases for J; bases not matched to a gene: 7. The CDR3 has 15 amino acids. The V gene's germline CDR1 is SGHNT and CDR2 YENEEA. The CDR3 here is CASSLRGGRGNEQFF. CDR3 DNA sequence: TGTGCCAGCAGCTTGCGGGGGGGCCGAGGGAATGAGCAGTTCTTC.

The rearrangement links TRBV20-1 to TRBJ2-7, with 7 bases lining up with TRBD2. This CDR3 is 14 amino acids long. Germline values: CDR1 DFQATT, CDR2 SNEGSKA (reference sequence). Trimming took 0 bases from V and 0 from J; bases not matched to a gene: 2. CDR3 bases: TGCAGTGCTAGAGAGGGAGGGGCCTCCTACGAGCAGTACTTC. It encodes CSAREGGASYEQYF.

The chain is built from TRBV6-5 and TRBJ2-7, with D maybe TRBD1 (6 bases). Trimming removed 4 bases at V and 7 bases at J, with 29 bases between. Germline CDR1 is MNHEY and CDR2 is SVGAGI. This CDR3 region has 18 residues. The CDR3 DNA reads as TGTGCCAGCAGTTGGGCCGGACAGAAGGCGGAAGGTTTTATGGAGCAGTACTTC. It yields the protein CASSWAGQKAEGFMEQYF.

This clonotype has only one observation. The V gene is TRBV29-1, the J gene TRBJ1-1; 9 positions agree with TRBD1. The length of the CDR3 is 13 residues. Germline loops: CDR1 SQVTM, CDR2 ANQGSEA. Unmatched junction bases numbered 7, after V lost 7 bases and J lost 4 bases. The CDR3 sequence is CSDTGTGPTEAFF. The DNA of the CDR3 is TGCAGCGATACCGGGACAGGGCCCACTGAAGCTTTCTTT. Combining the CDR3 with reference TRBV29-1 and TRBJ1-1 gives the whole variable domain SAVISQKPSRDICQRGTSLTIQCQVDSQVTMMFWYRQQPGQSLTLIATANQGSEATYESGFVIDKFPISRPNLTFSTLTVSNMSPEDSSIYLCSDTGTGPTEAFFGQGTRLTVV.

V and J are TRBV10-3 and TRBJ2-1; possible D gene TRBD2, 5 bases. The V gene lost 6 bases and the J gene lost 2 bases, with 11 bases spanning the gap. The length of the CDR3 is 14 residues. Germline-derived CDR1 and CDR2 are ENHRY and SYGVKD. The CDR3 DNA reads TGTGCCATCAGCAGTACTAGAGCCTACAATGAGCAGTTCTTC. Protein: CAISSTRAYNEQFF.

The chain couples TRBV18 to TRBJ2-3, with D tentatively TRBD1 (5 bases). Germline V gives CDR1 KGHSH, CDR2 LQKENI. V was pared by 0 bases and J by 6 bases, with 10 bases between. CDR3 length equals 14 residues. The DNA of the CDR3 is TGTGCCAGCTCACCACCTGGTAGGGGTGATACGCAGTATTTT. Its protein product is CASSPPGRGDTQYF.

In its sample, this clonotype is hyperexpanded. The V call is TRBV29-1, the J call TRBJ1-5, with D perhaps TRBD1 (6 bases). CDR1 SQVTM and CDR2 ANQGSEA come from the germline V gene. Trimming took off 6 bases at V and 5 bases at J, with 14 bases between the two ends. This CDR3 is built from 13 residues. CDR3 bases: TGCAGCGTAGCACAGGGATCTTATCAGCCCCAGCATTTT. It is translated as CSVAQGSYQPQHF.

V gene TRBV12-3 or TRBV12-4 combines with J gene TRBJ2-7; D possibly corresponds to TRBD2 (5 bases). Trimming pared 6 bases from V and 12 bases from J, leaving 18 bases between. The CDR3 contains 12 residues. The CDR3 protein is CASSPGFSEGYF. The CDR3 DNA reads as TGTGCCAGCAGCCCCGGGTTCTCAGAGGGGTACTTC.

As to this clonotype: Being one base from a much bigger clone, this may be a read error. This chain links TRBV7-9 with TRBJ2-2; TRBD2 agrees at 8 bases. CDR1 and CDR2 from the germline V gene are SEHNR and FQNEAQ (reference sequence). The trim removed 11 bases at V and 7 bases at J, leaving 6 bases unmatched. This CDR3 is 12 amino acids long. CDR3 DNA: TGTGCCCTTACTAGCGGTATCGGGGAGCTGTTTTTT. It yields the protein CALTSGIGELFF. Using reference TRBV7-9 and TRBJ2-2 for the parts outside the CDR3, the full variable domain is DTGVSQNPRHKITKRGQNVTFRCDPISEHNRLYWYRQTLGQGPEFLTYFQNEAQLEKSRLLSDRFSAERPKGSFSTLEIQRTEQGDSAMYLCALTSGIGELFFGEGSRLTVL.

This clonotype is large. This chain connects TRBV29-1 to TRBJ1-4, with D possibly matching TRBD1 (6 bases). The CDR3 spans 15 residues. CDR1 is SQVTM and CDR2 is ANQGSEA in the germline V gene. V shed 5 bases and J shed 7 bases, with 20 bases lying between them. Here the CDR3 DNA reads TGCAGCGTTCTCGGGACACCTGAGGGGAGTGAAAAACTGTTTTTT. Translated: CSVLGTPEGSEKLFF.

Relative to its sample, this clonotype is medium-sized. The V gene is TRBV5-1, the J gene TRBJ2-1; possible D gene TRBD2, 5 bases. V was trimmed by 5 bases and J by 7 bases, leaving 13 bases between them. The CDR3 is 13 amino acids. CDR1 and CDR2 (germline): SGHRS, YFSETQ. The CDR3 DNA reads TGCGCCAGCAGGACCGGGGTCCAGAATGAGCAGTTCTTC. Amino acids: CASRTGVQNEQFF.

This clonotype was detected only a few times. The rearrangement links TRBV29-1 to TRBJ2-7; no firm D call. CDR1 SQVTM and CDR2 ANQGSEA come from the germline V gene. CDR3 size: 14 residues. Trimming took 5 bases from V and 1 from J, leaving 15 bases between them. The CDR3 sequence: CSVNLAGRSYEQYF. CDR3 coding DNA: TGCAGCGTTAATTTGGCCGGCAGATCCTACGAGCAGTACTTC.

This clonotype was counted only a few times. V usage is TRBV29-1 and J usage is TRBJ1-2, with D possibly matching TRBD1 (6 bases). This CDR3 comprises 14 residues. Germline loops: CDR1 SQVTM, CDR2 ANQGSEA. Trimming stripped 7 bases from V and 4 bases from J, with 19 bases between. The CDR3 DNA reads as TGCAGCGCCGACCAATTGACAGGATTCTATGGCTACACCTTC. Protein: CSADQLTGFYGYTF.

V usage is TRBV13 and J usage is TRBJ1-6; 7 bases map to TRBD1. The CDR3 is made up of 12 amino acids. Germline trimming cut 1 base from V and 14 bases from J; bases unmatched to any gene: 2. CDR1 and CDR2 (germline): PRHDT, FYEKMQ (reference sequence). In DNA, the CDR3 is TGTGCCAGCAGCTTAGAGGGGGCAACCCTCCACTTT. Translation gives CASSLEGATLHF. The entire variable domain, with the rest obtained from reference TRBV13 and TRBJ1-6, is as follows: AAGVIQSPRHLIKEKRETATLKCYPIPRHDTVYWYQQGPGQDPQFLISFYEKMQSDKGSIPDRFSAQQFSDYHSELNMSSLELGDSALYFCASSLEGATLHFGNGTRLTVT.

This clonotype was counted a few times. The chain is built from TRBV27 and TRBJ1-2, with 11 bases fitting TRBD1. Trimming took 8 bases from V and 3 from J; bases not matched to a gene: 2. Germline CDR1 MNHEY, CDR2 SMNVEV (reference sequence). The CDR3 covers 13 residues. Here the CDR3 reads CASRDRGDYGYTF. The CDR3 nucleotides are TGTGCCAGCCGGGACAGGGGGGACTATGGCTACACCTTC.

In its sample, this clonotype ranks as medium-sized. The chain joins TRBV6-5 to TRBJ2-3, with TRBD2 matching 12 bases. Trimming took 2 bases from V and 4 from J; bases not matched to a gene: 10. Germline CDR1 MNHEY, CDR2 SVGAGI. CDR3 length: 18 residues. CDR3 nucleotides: TGTGCCAGCAGTTACGGGCTAGCGGGGGGGCCGAGGGCAGATACGCAGTATTTT. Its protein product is CASSYGLAGGPRADTQYF.